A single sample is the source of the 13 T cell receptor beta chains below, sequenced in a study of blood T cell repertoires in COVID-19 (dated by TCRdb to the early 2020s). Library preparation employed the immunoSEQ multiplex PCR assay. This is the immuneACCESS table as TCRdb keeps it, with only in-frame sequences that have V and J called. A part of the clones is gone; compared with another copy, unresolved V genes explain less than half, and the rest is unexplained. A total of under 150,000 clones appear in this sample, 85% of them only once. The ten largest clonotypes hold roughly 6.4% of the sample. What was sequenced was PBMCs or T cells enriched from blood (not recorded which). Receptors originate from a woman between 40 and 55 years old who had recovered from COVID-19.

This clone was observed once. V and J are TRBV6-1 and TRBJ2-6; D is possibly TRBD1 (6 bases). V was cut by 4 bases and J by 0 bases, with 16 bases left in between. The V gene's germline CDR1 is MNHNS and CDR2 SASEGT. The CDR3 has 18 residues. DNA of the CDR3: TGTGCCAGCAGTGCCGACAGGCAGGTGTTCTCTGGGGCCAACGTCCTGACTTTC. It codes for CASSADRQVFSGANVLTF.

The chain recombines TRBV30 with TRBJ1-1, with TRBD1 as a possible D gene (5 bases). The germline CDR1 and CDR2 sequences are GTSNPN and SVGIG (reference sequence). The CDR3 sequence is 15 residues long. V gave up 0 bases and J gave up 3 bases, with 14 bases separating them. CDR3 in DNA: TGTGCCTGGAGTGTTTCAGCCCTAGGGGACACTGAAGCTTTCTTT. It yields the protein CAWSVSALGDTEAFF.

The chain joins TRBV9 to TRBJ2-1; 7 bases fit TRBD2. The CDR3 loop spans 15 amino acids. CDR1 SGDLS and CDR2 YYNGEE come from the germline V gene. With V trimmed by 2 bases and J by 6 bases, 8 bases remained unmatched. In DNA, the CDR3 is TGTGCCAGCAGCGTGGGCGGGAGTCCCGTCAATGAGCAGTTCTTC. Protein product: CASSVGGSPVNEQFF.

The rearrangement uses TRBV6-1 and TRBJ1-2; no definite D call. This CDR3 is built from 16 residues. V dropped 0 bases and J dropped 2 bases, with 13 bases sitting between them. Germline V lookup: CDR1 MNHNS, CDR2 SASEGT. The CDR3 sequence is CASSEALRGLNYGYTF. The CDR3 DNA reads TGTGCCAGCAGTGAAGCCCTAAGAGGGCTCAACTATGGCTACACCTTC.

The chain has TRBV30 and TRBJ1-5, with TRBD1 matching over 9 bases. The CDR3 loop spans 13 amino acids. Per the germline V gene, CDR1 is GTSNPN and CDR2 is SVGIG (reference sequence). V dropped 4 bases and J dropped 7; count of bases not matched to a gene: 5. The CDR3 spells CAWKGDRDQPQHF. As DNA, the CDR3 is TGTGCCTGGAAAGGGGACAGGGACCAGCCCCAGCATTTT.

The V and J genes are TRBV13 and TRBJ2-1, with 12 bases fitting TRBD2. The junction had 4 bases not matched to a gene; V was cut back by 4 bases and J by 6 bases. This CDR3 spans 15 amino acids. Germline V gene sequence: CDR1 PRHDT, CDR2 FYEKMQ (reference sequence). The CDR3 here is CASSSRLAGVNEQFF. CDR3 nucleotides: TGTGCCAGCAGCTCTAGACTAGCGGGAGTCAATGAGCAGTTCTTC.

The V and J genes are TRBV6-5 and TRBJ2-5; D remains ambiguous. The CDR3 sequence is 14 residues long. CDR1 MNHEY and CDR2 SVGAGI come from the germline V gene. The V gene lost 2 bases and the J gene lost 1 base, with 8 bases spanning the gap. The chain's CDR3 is CASSYRVGQETQYF. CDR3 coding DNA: TGTGCCAGCAGTTACCGGGTGGGCCAAGAGACCCAGTACTTC.

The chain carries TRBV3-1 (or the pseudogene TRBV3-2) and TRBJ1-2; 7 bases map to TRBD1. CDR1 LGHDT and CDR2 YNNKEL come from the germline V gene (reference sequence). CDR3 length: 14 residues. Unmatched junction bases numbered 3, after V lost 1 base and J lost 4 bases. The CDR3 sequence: CASSQVDRTYGYTF. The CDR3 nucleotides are TGTGCCAGCAGCCAAGTGGACAGGACCTATGGCTACACCTTC.

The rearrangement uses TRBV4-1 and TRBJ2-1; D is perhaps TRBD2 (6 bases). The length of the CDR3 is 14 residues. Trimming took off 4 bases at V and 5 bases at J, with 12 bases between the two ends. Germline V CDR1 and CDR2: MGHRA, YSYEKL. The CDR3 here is CASSPGTSHNEQFF. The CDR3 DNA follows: TGCGCCAGCAGCCCTGGGACTTCTCACAATGAGCAGTTCTTC.

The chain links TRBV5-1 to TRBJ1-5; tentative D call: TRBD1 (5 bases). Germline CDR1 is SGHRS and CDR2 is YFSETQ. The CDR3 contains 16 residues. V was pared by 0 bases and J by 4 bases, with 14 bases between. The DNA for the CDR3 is TGCGCCAGCAGCTTGGGGATACAGGACCTTAATCAGCCCCAGCATTTT. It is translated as CASSLGIQDLNQPQHF.

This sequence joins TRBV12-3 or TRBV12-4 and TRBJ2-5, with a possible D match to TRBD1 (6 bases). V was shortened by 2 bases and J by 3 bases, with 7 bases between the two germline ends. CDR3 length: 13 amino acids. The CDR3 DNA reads TGTGCCAGCAGTTTAACAGGGAAAGAGACCCAGTACTTC. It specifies CASSLTGKETQYF.

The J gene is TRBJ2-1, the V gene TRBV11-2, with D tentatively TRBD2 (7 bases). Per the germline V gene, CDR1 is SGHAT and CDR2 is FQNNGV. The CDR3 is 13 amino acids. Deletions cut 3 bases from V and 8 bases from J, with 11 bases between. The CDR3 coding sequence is TGTGCCAGCAGCTTCGGGGGGCAAGATGAGCAGTTCTTC. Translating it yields CASSFGGQDEQFF.

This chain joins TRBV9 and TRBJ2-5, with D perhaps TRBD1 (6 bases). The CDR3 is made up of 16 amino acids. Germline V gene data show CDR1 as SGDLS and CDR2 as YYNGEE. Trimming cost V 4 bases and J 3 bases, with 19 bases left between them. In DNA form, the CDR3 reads TGTGCCAGCAGCAGACGACCGGGGACAAGCGAAGAGACCCAGTACTTC. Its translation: CASSRRPGTSEETQYF.